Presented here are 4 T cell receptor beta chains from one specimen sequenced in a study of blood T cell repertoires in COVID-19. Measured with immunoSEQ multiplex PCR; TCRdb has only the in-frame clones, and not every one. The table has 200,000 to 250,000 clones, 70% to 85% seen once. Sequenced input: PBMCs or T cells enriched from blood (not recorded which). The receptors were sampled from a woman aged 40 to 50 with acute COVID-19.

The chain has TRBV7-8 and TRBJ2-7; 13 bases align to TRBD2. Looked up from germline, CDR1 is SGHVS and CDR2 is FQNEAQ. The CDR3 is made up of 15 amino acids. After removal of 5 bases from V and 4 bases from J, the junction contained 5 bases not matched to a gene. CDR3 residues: CASSLGTSGVYEQYF. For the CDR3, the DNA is TGTGCCAGCAGCCTCGGGACTAGCGGGGTATACGAGCAGTACTTC. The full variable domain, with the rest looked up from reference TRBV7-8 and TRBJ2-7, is GAGVSQSPRYKVAKRGQDVALRCDPISGHVSLFWYQQALGQGPEFLTYFQNEAQLDKSGLPSDRFFAERPEGSVSTLKIQRTQQEDSAVYLCASSLGTSGVYEQYFGPGTRLTVT.

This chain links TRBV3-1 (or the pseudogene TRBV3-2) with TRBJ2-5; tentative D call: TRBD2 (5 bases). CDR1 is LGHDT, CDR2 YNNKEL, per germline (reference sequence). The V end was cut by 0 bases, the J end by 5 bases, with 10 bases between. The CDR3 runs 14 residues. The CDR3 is CASSQDWERETQYF. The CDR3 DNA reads TGTGCCAGCAGCCAAGATTGGGAGAGGGAGACCCAGTACTTC.

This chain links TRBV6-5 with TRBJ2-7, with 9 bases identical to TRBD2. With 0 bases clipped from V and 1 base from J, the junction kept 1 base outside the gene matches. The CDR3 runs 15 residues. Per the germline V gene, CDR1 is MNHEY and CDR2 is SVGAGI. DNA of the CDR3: TGTGCCAGCAGTTACTCTAGCGGGGGATCCTACGAGCAGTACTTC. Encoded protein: CASSYSSGGSYEQYF.

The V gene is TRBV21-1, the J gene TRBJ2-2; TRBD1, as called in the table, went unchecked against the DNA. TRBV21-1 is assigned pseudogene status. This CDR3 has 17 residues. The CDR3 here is CASSPPDGDRGTGELFF. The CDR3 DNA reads TGTGCCAGCAGCCCCCCCGATGGGGACAGGGGGACCGGGGAGCTGTTTTTT.